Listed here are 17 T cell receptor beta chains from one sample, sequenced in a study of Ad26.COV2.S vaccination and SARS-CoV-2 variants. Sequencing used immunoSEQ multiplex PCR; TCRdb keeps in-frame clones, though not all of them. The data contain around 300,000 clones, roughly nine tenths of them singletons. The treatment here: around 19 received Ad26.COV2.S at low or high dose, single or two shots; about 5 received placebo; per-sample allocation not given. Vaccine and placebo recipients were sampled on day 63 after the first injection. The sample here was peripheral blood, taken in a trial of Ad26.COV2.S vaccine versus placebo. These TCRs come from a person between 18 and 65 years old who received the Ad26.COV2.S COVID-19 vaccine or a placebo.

This CDR3 reads CASSPFTGGEDYGYTF. The CDR3, as DNA: TGCGCCAGCAGCCCTTTCACAGGGGGCGAGGACTATGGCTACACCTTC. The V call is TRBV4-3, the J call TRBJ1-2, with 9 bases that match TRBD1. Germline V lookup: CDR1 LGHNA, CDR2 YSLEER. J lost 3 bases, V lost 4 bases, and 9 bases had no gene match. The length of the CDR3 is 16 residues.

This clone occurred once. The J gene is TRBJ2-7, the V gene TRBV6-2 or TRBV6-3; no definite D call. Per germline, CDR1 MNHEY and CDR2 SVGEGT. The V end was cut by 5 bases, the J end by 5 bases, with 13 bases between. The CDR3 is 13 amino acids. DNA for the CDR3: TGTGCCAGCAGTGTACATGTCGGGCACGAGCAGTACGTC. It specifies CASSVHVGHEQYV.

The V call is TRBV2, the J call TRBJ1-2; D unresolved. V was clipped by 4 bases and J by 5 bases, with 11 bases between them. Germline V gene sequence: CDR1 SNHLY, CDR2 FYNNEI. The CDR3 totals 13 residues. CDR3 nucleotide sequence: TGTGCCAGCAGTGGCCAGGCTGGGTATGGCTACACCTTC. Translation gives CASSGQAGYGYTF.

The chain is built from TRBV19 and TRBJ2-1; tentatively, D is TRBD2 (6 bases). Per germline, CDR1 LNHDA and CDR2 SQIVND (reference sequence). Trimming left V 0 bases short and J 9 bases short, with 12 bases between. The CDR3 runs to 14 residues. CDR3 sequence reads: CASSIEAGSSEQFF. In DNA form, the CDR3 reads TGTGCCAGTAGTATAGAGGCGGGATCGAGTGAGCAGTTCTTC.

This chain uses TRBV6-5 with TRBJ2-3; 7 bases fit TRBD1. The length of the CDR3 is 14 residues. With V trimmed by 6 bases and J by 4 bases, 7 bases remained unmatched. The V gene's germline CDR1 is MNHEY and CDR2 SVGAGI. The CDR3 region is CASSRQGWADTQYF. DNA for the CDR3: TGTGCCAGCAGCCGACAGGGCTGGGCAGATACGCAGTATTTT.

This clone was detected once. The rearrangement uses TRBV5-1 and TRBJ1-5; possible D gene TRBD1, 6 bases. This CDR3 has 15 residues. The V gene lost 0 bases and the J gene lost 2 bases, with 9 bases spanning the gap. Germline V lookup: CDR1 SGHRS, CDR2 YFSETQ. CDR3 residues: CASSLGKGGNQPQHF. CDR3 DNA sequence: TGCGCCAGCAGCTTGGGGAAGGGGGGCAATCAGCCCCAGCATTTT.

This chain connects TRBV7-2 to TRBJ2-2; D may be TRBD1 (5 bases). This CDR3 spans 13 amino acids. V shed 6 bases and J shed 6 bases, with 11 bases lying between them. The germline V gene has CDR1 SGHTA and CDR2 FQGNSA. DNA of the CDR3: TGTGCCAGCAGGATAACAGGAGCCGGGGAGCTGTTTTTT. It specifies CASRITGAGELFF.

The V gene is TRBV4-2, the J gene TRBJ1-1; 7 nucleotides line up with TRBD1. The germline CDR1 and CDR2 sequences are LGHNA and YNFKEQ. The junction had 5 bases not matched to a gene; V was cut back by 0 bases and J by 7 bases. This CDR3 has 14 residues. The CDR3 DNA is TGTGCCAGCAGCCAAGATAAGGCAGGGGGTGAAGCTTTCTTT. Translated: CASSQDKAGGEAFF.

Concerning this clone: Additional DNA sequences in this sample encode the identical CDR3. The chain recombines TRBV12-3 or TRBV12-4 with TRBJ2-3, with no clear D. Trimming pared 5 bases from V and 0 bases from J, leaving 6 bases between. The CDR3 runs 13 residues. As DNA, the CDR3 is TGTGCCAGCAGTCTCGGTAGCACAGATACGCAGTATTTT. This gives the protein CASSLGSTDTQYF.

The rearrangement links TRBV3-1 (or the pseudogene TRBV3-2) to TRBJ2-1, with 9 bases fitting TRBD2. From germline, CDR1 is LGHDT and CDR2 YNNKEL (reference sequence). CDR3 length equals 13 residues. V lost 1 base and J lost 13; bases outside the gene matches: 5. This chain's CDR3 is CASSQVAGVTQFF. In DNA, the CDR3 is TGTGCCAGCAGCCAAGTAGCGGGAGTTACCCAGTTCTTC.

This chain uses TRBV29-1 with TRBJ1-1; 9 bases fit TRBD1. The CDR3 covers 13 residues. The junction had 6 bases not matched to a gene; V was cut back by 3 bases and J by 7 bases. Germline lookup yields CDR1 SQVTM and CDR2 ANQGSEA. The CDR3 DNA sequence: TGCAGCGTTGACGTAGACAGGGGGTTTGAAGCTTTCTTT. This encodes CSVDVDRGFEAFF.

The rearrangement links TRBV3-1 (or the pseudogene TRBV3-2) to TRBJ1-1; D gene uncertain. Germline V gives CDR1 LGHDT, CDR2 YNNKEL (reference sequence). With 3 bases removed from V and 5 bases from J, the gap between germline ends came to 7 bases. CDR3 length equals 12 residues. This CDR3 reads CASSQIGTEAFF. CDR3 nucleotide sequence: TGTGCCAGCAGCCAGATCGGGACTGAAGCTTTCTTT.

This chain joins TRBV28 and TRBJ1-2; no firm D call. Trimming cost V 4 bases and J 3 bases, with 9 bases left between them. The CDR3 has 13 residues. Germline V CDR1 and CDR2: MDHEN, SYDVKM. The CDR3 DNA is TGTGCCAGCAGTTCATCCGGGTACTATGGCTACACCTTC. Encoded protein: CASSSSGYYGYTF.

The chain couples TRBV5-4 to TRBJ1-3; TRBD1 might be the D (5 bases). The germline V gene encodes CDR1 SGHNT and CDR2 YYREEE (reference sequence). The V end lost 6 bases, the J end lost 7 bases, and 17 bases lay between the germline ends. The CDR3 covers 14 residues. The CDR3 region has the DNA TGTGCCAGCACCTCGGGGGGTGTTTTGAACACCATATATTTT. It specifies CASTSGGVLNTIYF.

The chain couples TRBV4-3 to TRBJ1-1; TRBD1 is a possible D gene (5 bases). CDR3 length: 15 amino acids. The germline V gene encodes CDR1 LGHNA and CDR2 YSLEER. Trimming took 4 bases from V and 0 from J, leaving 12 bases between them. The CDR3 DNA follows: TGCGCCAGCAGCCTCGAGACAGCCCTGAACACTGAAGCTTTCTTT. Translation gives CASSLETALNTEAFF.

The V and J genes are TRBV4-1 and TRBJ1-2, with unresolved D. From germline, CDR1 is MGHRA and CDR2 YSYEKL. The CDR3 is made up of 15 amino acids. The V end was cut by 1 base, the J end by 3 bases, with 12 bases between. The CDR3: CASSQVGRSDYGYTF. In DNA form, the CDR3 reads TGCGCCAGCAGCCAAGTAGGGAGGTCGGACTATGGCTACACCTTC.

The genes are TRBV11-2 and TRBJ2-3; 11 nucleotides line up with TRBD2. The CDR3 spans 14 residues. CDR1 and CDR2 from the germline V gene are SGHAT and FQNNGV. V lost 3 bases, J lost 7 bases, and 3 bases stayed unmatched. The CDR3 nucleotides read TGTGCCAGCAGCTTGACTAGCGGGGTGTATACGCAGTATTTT. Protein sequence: CASSLTSGVYTQYF.